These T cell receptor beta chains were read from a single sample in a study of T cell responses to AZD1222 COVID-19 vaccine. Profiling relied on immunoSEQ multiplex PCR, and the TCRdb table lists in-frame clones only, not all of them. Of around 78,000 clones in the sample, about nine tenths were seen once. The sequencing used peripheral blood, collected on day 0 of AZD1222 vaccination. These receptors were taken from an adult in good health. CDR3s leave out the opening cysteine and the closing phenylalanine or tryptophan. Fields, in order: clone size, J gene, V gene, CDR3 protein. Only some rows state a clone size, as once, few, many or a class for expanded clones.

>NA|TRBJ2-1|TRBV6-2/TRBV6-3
ASSSYAGDYNEQF
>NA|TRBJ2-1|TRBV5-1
ASSEGQNYNEQF
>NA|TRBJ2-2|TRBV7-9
ASSSGLAENTGELF
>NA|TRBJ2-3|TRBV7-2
ASSPAALSTDTQY
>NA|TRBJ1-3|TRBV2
ASSEALRRVTIY
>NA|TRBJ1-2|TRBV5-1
ASSLYGLEGYT
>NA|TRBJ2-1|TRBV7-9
ASSLGAGTYNEQF
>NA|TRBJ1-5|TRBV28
ASTDSPQPQH
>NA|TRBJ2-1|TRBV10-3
ATSSGRASYNEQF
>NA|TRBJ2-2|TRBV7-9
ASSLDKDWDTGELF
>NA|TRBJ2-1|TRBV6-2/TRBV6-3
ASSPSGTGMTYNEQF
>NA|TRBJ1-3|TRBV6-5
ASSYSYGNTIY
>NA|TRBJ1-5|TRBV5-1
ASSPGTGANQPQH
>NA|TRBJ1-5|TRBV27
ASSESRGFNQPQH
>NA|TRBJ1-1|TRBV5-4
ASSLGMNTEAF
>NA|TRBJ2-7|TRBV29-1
SVRQADYEQY
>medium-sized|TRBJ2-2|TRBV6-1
ASSDRGVGELF
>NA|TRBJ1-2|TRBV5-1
ASSPGQGSQTYGYT
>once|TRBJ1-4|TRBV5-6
ASSLDPAGTADGGLF
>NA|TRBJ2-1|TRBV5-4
ASSSGTSDEQF
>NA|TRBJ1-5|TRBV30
AWNRGRDQPQH
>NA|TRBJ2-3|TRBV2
ASNGGAPPDTQY
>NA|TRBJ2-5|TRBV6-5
AVGETQY
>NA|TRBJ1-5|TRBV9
ASSTGQGPNQPQH